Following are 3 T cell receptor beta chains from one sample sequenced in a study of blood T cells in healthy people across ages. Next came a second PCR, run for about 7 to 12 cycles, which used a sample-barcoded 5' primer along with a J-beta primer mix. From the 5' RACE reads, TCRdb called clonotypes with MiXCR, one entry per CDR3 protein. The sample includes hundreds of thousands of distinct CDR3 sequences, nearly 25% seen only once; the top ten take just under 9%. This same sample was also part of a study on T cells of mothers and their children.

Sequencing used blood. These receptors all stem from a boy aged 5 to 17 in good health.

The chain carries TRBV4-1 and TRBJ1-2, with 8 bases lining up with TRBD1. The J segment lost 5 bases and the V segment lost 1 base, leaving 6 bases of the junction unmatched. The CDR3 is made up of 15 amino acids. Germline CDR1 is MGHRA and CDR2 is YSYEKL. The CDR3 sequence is CASSQGPGGTYGYTF. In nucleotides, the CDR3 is TGCGCCAGCAGCCAAGGTCCAGGGGGCACGTATGGCTACACCTTC.

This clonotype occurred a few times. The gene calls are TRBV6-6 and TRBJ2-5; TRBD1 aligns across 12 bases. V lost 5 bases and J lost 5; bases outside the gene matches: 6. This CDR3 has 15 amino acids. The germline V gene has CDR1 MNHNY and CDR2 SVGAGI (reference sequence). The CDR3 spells CASSLGTGGEETQYF. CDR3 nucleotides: TGTGCCAGCAGTCTAGGGACAGGGGGCGAGGAGACCCAGTACTTC.

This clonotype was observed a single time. The CDR3, as DNA: TGTGCCAGCAGAGACAAGTCCTACAATGAGCAGTTCTTC. It is translated as CASRDKSYNEQFF. This chain uses TRBV2 with TRBJ2-1; D is undetermined. The CDR3 totals 13 residues. Germline V lookup: CDR1 SNHLY, CDR2 FYNNEI. V lost 6 bases and J 1 base, leaving 7 bases between the germline ends.